These 10 T cell receptor beta chains came from one sample sequenced in a study of blood T cell repertoires in COVID-19 (dated by TCRdb to about 2020). The library was prepared using the immunoSEQ multiplex PCR assay. Drawn from immuneACCESS, this table holds only the in-frame rearrangements with V and J called that TCRdb kept. Clones are partly lost; checked studies trace under half to an unresolved V gene and leave the rest unexplained. This sample lists approximately 79,000 clones; roughly 89% were detected once. 0.5% to 0.7% of the sample rests with the top ten. Sequenced: peripheral blood. The source is a man in his sixties with acute or convalescent COVID-19.

This clone has more than one count but fewer than ten. The chain is built from TRBV3-1 (or the pseudogene TRBV3-2) and TRBJ2-5; D gene ambiguous. The ends were cut back, 0 bases at V and 5 bases at J, with 10 bases in the middle. Germline values: CDR1 LGHDT, CDR2 YNNKEL (reference sequence). This CDR3 is built from 14 residues. The chain's CDR3 is CASSQDLKRETQYF. The CDR3 DNA reads as TGTGCCAGCAGCCAAGATCTTAAGAGGGAGACCCAGTACTTC.

The V gene is TRBV19, the J gene TRBJ1-5; 12 bases fit TRBD1. V gave up 7 bases and J gave up 6 bases; unmatched junction bases: 10. The germline V gene has CDR1 LNHDA and CDR2 SQIVND (reference sequence). This CDR3 comprises 16 residues. CDR3 nucleotides: TGTGCCAGTACCCTCGGGACAGGGGGCTTGGGTCAGCCCCAGCATTTT. Translated, it gives CASTLGTGGLGQPQHF.

The chain is built from TRBV29-1 and TRBJ2-7, with a tentative D call TRBD2 (5 bases). The CDR3 sequence is 11 residues long. V was cut by 6 bases and J by 4 bases, with 10 bases left in between. The V gene's germline CDR1 is SQVTM and CDR2 ANQGSEA. CDR3 sequence (DNA): TGCAGCGTCGGGGAAGTGTACGAGCAGTACTTC. Translated: CSVGEVYEQYF.

Here the CDR3 DNA reads TGTGCCACCGCACCGGGTCCGTCCTACGAGCAGTACTTC. It encodes CATAPGPSYEQYF. The chain employs TRBV6-5 and TRBJ2-7; D not resolved. Germline CDR1 reads MNHEY; CDR2 reads SVGAGI. V was clipped by 10 bases and J by 1 base, with 14 bases between them. The CDR3 totals 13 residues.

This sequence joins TRBV19 and TRBJ2-3, with D tentatively TRBD1 (5 bases). The CDR3 is 12 residues long. Deletions cut 3 bases from V and 6 bases from J, with 7 bases between. CDR1 is LNHDA and CDR2 is SQIVND in the germline V gene (reference sequence). The CDR3 loop reads CASSIRVDTQYF. The CDR3 DNA sequence: TGTGCCAGTAGTATCAGGGTGGATACGCAGTATTTT.

Only one count was recorded for this clone. The V and J genes are TRBV29-1 and TRBJ2-1, with TRBD2 matching over 9 bases. The CDR3 has 17 residues. V trimming: 2 bases; J trimming: 6 bases; junction bases outside the gene matches: 14. Germline V gives CDR1 SQVTM, CDR2 ANQGSEA. Written as DNA, the CDR3 is TGCAGCGTTGAATTGGCGGGGGGGCCTATTGGAGCCAATGAGCAGTTCTTC. Its protein is CSVELAGGPIGANEQFF.

The V call is TRBV7-6, the J call TRBJ1-1, with no clear D. Trimming removed 5 bases from V and 1 base from J, with 11 bases in between. The CDR3 runs to 14 residues. Germline assignment: CDR1 SGHVS and CDR2 FNYEAQ. The CDR3 DNA reads as TGTGCCAGCAGCCCGAGGGTAGAGAACACTGAAGCTTTCTTT. It translates to CASSPRVENTEAFF.

The rearrangement joins TRBV5-1 to TRBJ1-2, with 11 nucleotides matching TRBD1. Per germline, CDR1 SGHRS and CDR2 YFSETQ. V gave up 4 bases and J gave up 4 bases; unmatched junction bases: 9. The CDR3 runs 16 residues. CDR3 coding DNA: TGCGCCAGCAGCCTTGGACAGGGGGCTAGGGGCTATGGCTACACCTTC. Amino acids: CASSLGQGARGYGYTF.

V usage is TRBV9 and J usage is TRBJ2-4; a possible D gene is TRBD2 (5 bases). CDR1 is SGDLS, CDR2 YYNGEE, per germline. The CDR3 sequence is 15 residues long. V was cut by 0 bases and J by 5 bases, with 12 bases left in between. The CDR3 DNA is TGTGCCAGCAGCGTAGGGGGAGCGGAGGAAAACATTCAGTACTTC. Protein: CASSVGGAEENIQYF.

CDR3 sequence: CAWSGLDANIQYF. In nucleotides, the CDR3 is TGTGCCTGGAGTGGACTAGACGCGAACATTCAGTACTTC. The chain uses TRBV30 and TRBJ2-4, with D possibly being TRBD2 (6 bases). This CDR3 spans 13 amino acids. CDR1 is GTSNPN and CDR2 is SVGIG in the germline V gene (reference sequence). Trimming cost V 1 base and J 7 bases, with 11 bases left between them.